The T cell receptor beta chain described here comes from a study of blood T cell repertoires in COVID-19. CDR1 is MDHEN, CDR2 SYDVKM, per germline. V trimming: 5 bases; J trimming: 3 bases; junction bases outside the gene matches: 3. The CDR3 covers 15 residues. Sequencing was performed with immunoSEQ multiplex PCR; in TCRdb, only in-frame clones are kept and a portion is missing. The sample includes about 110,000 clones, about 80% of them seen just once. The material sequenced was peripheral blood. The receptor was derived from a woman older than 75 with acute or convalescent COVID-19. The rearrangement links TRBV28 to TRBJ2-7; 14 nucleotides agree with TRBD2. CDR3: CASSAGTSGSYEQYF. The DNA of the CDR3 is TGTGCCAGCAGTGCCGGGACTAGCGGGAGCTACGAGCAGTACTTC.